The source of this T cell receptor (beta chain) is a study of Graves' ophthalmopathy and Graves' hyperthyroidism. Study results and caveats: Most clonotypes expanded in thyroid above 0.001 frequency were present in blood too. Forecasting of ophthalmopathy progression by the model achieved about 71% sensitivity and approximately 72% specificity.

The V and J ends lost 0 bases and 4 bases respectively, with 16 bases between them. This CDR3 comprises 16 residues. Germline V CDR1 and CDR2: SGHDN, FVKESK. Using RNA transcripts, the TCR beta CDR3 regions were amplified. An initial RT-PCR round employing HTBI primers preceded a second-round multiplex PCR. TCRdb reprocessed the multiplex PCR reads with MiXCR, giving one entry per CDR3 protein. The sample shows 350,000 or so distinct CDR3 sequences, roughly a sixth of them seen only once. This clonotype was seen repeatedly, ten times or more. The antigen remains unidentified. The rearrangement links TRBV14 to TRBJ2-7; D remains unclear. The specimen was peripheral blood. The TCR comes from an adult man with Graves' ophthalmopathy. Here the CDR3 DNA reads TGTGCCAGCAGCCAAGAAGTTCTCGGCGACCAATACGAGCAGTACTTC. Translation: CASSQEVLGDQYEQYF.